Below, one TCR beta chain is given with its context. Its specificity is unknown. The source of the sample is a study of T cells expressing NK-cell markers. Study at large: Within the sequenced cohort of eight donors, seven exhibited HCMV seropositivity and one was seronegative.

Study conclusions and caveats: Whether expanded NKG2C-expressing T cell clones recognize HCMV is unknown.

The germline gives CDR1 LGHNT, CDR2 FRNRAP. The length of the CDR3 is 14 residues. For TCR beta, cDNA was produced by 5'RACE template switching with UMIs. TCRdb reprocessed the 5' RACE reads and keeps a single row for each CDR3 protein, giving no DNA. Its table records 550,000 to 600,000 distinct CDR3 sequences. The origin of this receptor is a man younger than 30 in good health. The material sequenced was blood T cells: a sorted CD56 or NKG2C T cell subset, CD4+ or CD8+ T cells, or bulk PBMC T cells (not recorded which). The chain joins TRBV12-5 to TRBJ2-1. The CDR3 sequence is CASGLEIAYNEQFF.